This entry is about one T cell receptor beta chain. The record originates from a study of CD8+CD57+ T cells in acquired aplastic anemia. The template for TCR beta VDJ and CDR3 sequence profiling was genomic DNA. TCRdb ran MiXCR on the reads and lists one entry per CDR3 protein. This table has about 180,000 distinct CDR3 sequences, approximately 48% appearing once. This CDR3 spans 17 amino acids. V was shortened by 3 bases and J by 0 bases, with 15 bases between the two germline ends. In germline, CDR1 is ENHRY, CDR2 SYGVKD. All patients picked for sequencing had shown, by flow cytometry, an expansion of CD8+CD57+ cells. Blood came from patients not yet given any therapy.

The chain is built from TRBV10-3 and TRBJ2-1, with D perhaps TRBD2 (6 bases). This clonotype was obtained from a human donor with aplastic anemia. Specimen: sorted CD4+, CD8+, or CD8+CD57+ T cells (not recorded which) from PBMCs. The CDR3 nucleotides are TGTGCCATCAGTGATTGGGGGGAACTTGCCTCCTACAATGAGCAGTTCTTC. Translation: CAISDWGELASYNEQFF.